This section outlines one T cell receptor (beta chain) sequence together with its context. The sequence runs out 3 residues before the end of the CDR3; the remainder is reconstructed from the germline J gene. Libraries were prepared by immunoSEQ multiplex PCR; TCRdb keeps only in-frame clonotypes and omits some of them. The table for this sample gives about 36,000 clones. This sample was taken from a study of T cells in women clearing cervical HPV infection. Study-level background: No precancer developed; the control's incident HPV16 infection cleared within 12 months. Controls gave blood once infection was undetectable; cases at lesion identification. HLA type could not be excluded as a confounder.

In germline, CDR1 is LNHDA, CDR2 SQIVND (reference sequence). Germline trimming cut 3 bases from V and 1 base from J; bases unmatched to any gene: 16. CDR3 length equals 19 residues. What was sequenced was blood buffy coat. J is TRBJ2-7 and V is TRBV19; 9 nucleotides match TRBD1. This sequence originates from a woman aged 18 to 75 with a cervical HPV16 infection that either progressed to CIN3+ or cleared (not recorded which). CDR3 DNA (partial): TGTGCCAGTAGTATTTCGTGGACAGGGGAACGGAGCCCGTCCTACGAG. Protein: CASSISWTGERSPSYE. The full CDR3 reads CASSISWTGERSPSYEQYF.